The next 13 T cell receptor beta chains were all read from a single sample in a study of blood T cell repertoires in COVID-19. Sequenced by immunoSEQ multiplex PCR; TCRdb stores in-frame clones only, minus some. The repertoire has roughly 200,000 clones, around 85% of them found once; the top ten carry just under 8.5%. The sequenced sample consisted of peripheral blood. Source of these receptors: a woman aged 60-75 years with acute or convalescent COVID-19.

The J gene is TRBJ2-2, the V gene TRBV11-3; a weak D match, TRBD2 (6 bases). This CDR3 has 19 amino acids. Germline CDR1 SGHNT, CDR2 YENEEA. The V end was cut by 0 bases, the J end by 1 base, with 18 bases between. CDR3 coding DNA: TGTGCCAGCAGCTTAGATACGTGGGAGGCCACCCTGAACACCGGGGAGCTGTTTTTT. This codes for CASSLDTWEATLNTGELFF.

This clone was seen just once. The rearrangement joins TRBV11-2 to TRBJ1-2; D is perhaps TRBD1 (6 bases). Trimming left V 3 bases short and J 7 bases short, with 12 bases between. This CDR3 spans 13 amino acids. Germline CDR1 reads SGHAT; CDR2 reads FQNNGV. CDR3 amino acids: CASSLGGPAGYTF. The CDR3 region has the DNA TGTGCCAGCAGCTTGGGGGGGCCGGCTGGCTACACCTTC. The full variable domain, completed using reference TRBV11-2 and TRBJ1-2, is EAGVAQSPRYKIIEKRQSVAFWCNPISGHATLYWYQQILGQGPKLLIQFQNNGVVDDSQLPKDRFSAERLKGVDSTLKIQPAKLEDSAVYLCASSLGGPAGYTFGSGTRLTVV.

The chain uses TRBV10-3 and TRBJ2-2; a possible D gene is TRBD1 (7 bases). The CDR3 spans 15 residues. V lost 10 bases, J lost 3 bases, and 18 bases lay in between. CDR1 and CDR2 from the germline V gene are ENHRY and SYGVKD. The DNA for the CDR3 is TGTGCCACCGCTTCGGAGGGGGCGCACACCGGGGAGCTGTTTTTT. This encodes CATASEGAHTGELFF.

The chain is built from TRBV9 and TRBJ2-7, with D uncertain. V lost 4 bases, J lost 2 bases, and 13 bases lay in between. The CDR3 length is 14 residues. Germline CDR1 SGDLS, CDR2 YYNGEE. The CDR3: CASSPPGSAYEQYF. CDR3 in DNA: TGTGCCAGCAGCCCTCCCGGGTCAGCCTACGAGCAGTACTTC. Full variable domain (missing parts from reference TRBV9 and TRBJ2-7): DSGVTQTPKHLITATGQRVTLRCSPRSGDLSVYWYQQSLDQGLQFLIQYYNGEERAKGNILERFSAQQFPDLHSELNLSSLELGDSALYFCASSPPGSAYEQYFGPGTRLTVT.

The rearrangement uses TRBV5-1 and TRBJ2-1; TRBD2 aligns across 13 bases. J lost 7 bases, V lost 8 bases, and 9 bases had no gene match. Per germline, CDR1 SGHRS and CDR2 YFSETQ. The CDR3 is made up of 15 amino acids. CDR3 amino acids: CASGEGLAGLNEQFF. The CDR3, as DNA: TGCGCCAGTGGAGAGGGACTAGCGGGATTAAATGAGCAGTTCTTC.

The chain uses TRBV5-1 and TRBJ2-6, with TRBD1 identical over 7 bases. CDR3 length equals 17 residues. The germline V gene encodes CDR1 SGHRS and CDR2 YFSETQ. V lost 3 bases and J lost 2; bases outside the gene matches: 8. The chain's CDR3 is CASSWDATGAGANVLTF. Written as DNA, the CDR3 is TGCGCCAGCAGCTGGGACGCCACAGGGGCTGGGGCCAACGTCCTGACTTTC.

The rearrangement uses TRBV5-4 and TRBJ2-7; 9 nucleotides agree with TRBD1. With 4 bases clipped from V and 7 bases from J, the junction kept 6 bases outside the gene matches. The germline gives CDR1 SGHNT, CDR2 YYREEE (reference sequence). The CDR3 is 13 residues long. The CDR3 here is CASSLQGAPEQYV. The CDR3 DNA follows: TGTGCCAGCAGCCTACAGGGGGCGCCTGAGCAGTACGTC.

V usage is TRBV6-5 and J usage is TRBJ1-1; TRBD1 matches at 7 bases. Per germline, CDR1 MNHEY and CDR2 SVGAGI. This CDR3 spans 15 amino acids. V shed 7 bases and J 2 bases; nucleotides not matched to a gene: 10. The CDR3 protein is CASKGQPPLNTEAFF. CDR3 DNA: TGTGCCAGCAAGGGACAGCCACCTTTAAACACTGAAGCTTTCTTT.

This chain joins TRBV28 and TRBJ1-2; no definite D call. This CDR3 spans 15 amino acids. CDR1 is MDHEN, CDR2 SYDVKM, per germline. Between the trimmed V and J ends, which lost 3 bases and 4 bases, there was a span of 15 bases. CDR3 in amino acids: CASSFERSLGYGYTF. As DNA, the CDR3 is TGTGCCAGCAGTTTCGAGAGGAGTCTAGGCTATGGCTACACCTTC.

The J gene is TRBJ2-2, the V gene TRBV29-1; unclear D gene. CDR1 and CDR2 (germline): SQVTM, ANQGSEA. This CDR3 spans 14 amino acids. V was cut by 5 bases and J by 1 base, with 11 bases left in between. The CDR3 sequence: CSVLETLNTGELFF. CDR3 DNA: TGCAGCGTTCTCGAGACATTGAACACCGGGGAGCTGTTTTTT.

A single count supports this clone. V is TRBV2 and J is TRBJ1-2, with 7 bases that match TRBD1. Germline CDR1 reads SNHLY; CDR2 reads FYNNEI. With V trimmed by 5 bases and J by 6 bases, 9 bases remained unmatched. The CDR3 consists of 14 residues. The CDR3 loop is CASSSQGLEDGYTF. The CDR3 DNA reads TGTGCCAGCAGTTCACAGGGGCTCGAGGATGGCTACACCTTC.

The chain employs TRBV2 and TRBJ2-7; the match to TRBD2 covers 8 bases. CDR1 SNHLY and CDR2 FYNNEI come from the germline V gene. With 6 bases clipped from V and 2 bases from J, the junction kept 0 bases outside the gene matches. The CDR3 runs to 12 residues. CDR3 amino acids: CASRGLAYEQYV. The CDR3 DNA sequence: TGTGCCAGCAGGGGACTAGCCTACGAGCAGTACGTC.

To note about this clone: Different DNA sequences within this sample yield the same CDR3. The chain links TRBV30 to TRBJ1-5, with D perhaps TRBD1 (5 bases). The V gene lost 3 bases and the J gene lost 1 base, with 7 bases spanning the gap. The CDR3 is made up of 13 amino acids. CDR1 is GTSNPN and CDR2 is SVGIG in the germline V gene (reference sequence). The CDR3 reads CAWSGQSNQPQHF. CDR3 DNA: TGTGCCTGGAGCGGACAAAGCAATCAGCCCCAGCATTTT.